The 8 T cell receptor beta chains below were found in one sample sequenced in a study of naive and memory T cell subsets. Two oligonucleotides, mixed equimolar, formed the beta constant-region primer covering TRBC1 and TRBC2. In TCRdb, the UMI-ligation and nested PCR reads were re-called with MiXCR into one record per CDR3 protein. The table records roughly 27,000 distinct CDR3 sequences, approximately 11% of them present only once. Sequenced sample: effector memory CD4+ T cells from blood. Documented subset: effector memory, CD45RA- CD27-. These receptors were obtained from a human donor in good health.

This clonotype was detected a few times. V gene TRBV12-3 or TRBV12-4 combines with J gene TRBJ1-1, with D tentatively TRBD1 (5 bases). V was trimmed by 8 bases and J by 1 base, leaving 14 bases between them. This CDR3 region has 14 residues. The CDR3 protein is CASRRQTSNTEAFF. The DNA for the CDR3 is TGTGCCAGCCGAAGACAGACTTCGAACACTGAAGCTTTCTTT.

This clonotype was recorded many times. The rearrangement uses TRBV28 and TRBJ2-2; D is uncertain. Deletions cut 6 bases from V and 0 bases from J, with 5 bases between. This CDR3 spans 13 amino acids. Germline CDR1 reads MDHEN; CDR2 reads SYDVKM. The DNA for the CDR3 is TGTGCCAGCAGGGCCACGAACACCGGGGAGCTGTTTTTT. It translates to CASRATNTGELFF.

V and J are TRBV7-9 and TRBJ2-1; no clear D. The germline V gene encodes CDR1 SEHNR and CDR2 FQNEAQ (reference sequence). V shed 1 base and J shed 8 bases, with 18 bases lying between them. This CDR3 region has 16 residues. The DNA of the CDR3 is TGTGCCAGCAGCTTAGTGGGGAAGGGTAGGGAACATGAGCAGTTCTTC. It yields the protein CASSLVGKGREHEQFF.

By its share, this clonotype is medium-sized (0.01 to 0.1%). J is TRBJ2-3 and V is TRBV28; D may be TRBD1 or TRBD2 (6 bases each). V was shortened by 2 bases and J by 2 bases, with 14 bases between the two germline ends. This CDR3 has 16 residues. Per germline, CDR1 MDHEN and CDR2 SYDVKM. CDR3 bases: TGTGCCAGCAGTTTAGCCCTGGGGGGCTTCACAGATACGCAGTATTTT. Encoded protein: CASSLALGGFTDTQYF. Full variable domain (rest looked up from reference TRBV28 and TRBJ2-3): DVKVTQSSRYLVKRTGEKVFLECVQDMDHENMFWYRQDPGLGLRLIYFSYDVKMKEKGDIPEGYSVSREKKERFSLILESASTNQTSMYLCASSLALGGFTDTQYFGPGTRLTVL.

This clonotype was observed a handful of times. The V and J genes are TRBV9 and TRBJ2-4, with 9 bases that match TRBD2. This CDR3 has 17 amino acids. J gave up 0 bases and V 7 bases, and 11 bases lay outside the gene matches. CDR1 and CDR2 from the germline V gene are SGDLS and YYNGEE. In DNA, the CDR3 is TGTGCCAGCTCCGCTAGCGGGGATTCACTAGCCAAAAACATTCAGTACTTC. Encoded protein: CASSASGDSLAKNIQYF.

This clonotype was found many times. The chain is built from TRBV4-2 and TRBJ2-7; no reliable D call. Trimming stripped 1 base from V and 2 bases from J, with 12 bases between. The CDR3 has 15 amino acids. Germline assignment: CDR1 LGHNA and CDR2 YNFKEQ. CDR3 nucleotides: TGTGCCAGCAGCCAAGGCCCTGACTGGGCCTACGAGCAGTACTTC. This sequence encodes CASSQGPDWAYEQYF.

The chain employs TRBV5-4 and TRBJ2-1; 8 nucleotides match TRBD2. CDR3 length equals 16 residues. V lost 2 bases and J lost 6; bases outside the gene matches: 10. Germline CDR1 is SGHNT and CDR2 is YYREEE (reference sequence). CDR3 nucleotide sequence: TGTGCCAGCAGCTTATCGGGACTAGTTAGGGGCAATGAGCAGTTCTTC. Translating it yields CASSLSGLVRGNEQFF.

This clonotype was counted between two and nine times. At one end the junction does not follow the germline gene, possibly because of a read error. The chain recombines TRBV18 with TRBJ2-1; 8 nucleotides align to TRBD2. The CDR3 sequence is 14 residues long. Looked up from germline, CDR1 is KGHSH and CDR2 is LQKENI. The CDR3 DNA sequence: TGTGCCAGCTCGCCACTAGCGGCGGCGCGTGAGCAGTTCTTC. Amino acid sequence: CASSPLAAAREQFF.